The clone carrying this T cell receptor beta chain was recorded a few times. This CDR3 has 15 amino acids. Germline V gene lookup returns CDR1 SGHTA and CDR2 FQGNSA. Trimming removed 1 base from V and 1 base from J, with 7 bases in between. These data belong to a study of patients and donors after allogeneic stem cell transplantation. TCRdb recomputed calls from the RT-PCR reads with MiXCR, one row per CDR3 protein. This table has about 960,000 distinct CDR3 sequences, roughly 18% appearing once. J is TRBJ2-2 and V is TRBV7-2; D remains unclear. Sequencing was carried out using blood, either unsorted or a sorted T cell fraction (not recorded which). The origin of this receptor is a human donor who was either an allogeneic HSCT recipient or a stem cell or donor lymphocyte infusion donor (not recorded which). It is not recorded whose cells these are; they may come from a transplant donor. CDR3 region: CASSLDRQNTGELFF. The DNA of the CDR3 is TGTGCCAGCAGCTTAGACAGACAGAACACCGGGGAGCTGTTTTTT.